Sequencing of this TCR beta chain was carried out in a study of T cell responses to AZD1222 COVID-19 vaccine. As for this clone: What it binds is unknown.

The repertoire was sequenced with immunoSEQ multiplex PCR; TCRdb's copy has only in-frame clones and lacks some. The sample holds around 84,000 clones, 80% to 90% seen once. The germline V gene encodes CDR1 WNHNN and CDR2 SYGVQD (reference sequence). After removal of 3 bases from V and 10 bases from J, the junction contained 4 bases not matched to a gene. The CDR3 covers 13 residues. Study observations and caveats: Donors were chiefly white British, with a greater number of females, and clonal diversity was perhaps underestimated. The study sampled repertoires only after the peak T cell response.

The TCR was taken from an adult who received the AZD1222 COVID-19 vaccine. The input for sequencing was peripheral blood, taken 28 days after the second AZD1222 dose. This chain joins TRBV10-1 and TRBJ2-5; 11 bases align to TRBD2. CDR3 sequence reads: CASSDRGLAGQYF. DNA of the CDR3: TGCGCCAGCAGTGACCGCGGACTAGCGGGCCAGTACTTC.